These 24 T cell receptor beta chains share one sample of origin, sequenced in a study of shared clonotypes between healthy human individuals. Sequenced by immunoSEQ multiplex PCR; TCRdb stores in-frame clones only, minus some. The repertoire holds about 2.1 million clones, with just over 90% as singletons. The naive CD8 fraction comprised CD45RO-negative cells positively selected for CCR7 and excluded terminally differentiated effector memory CD45RA+ cells. Sequencing input: naive CD8+ T cells from PBMCs. The receptors were sampled from a man younger than 35 in good health. Some clones in this sample may be carry-over from other donors' samples.

The CDR3 is CASSPPVGQREERYEQYF. The CDR3 bases are TGTGCCAGCAGCCCACCGGTCGGCCAGCGGGAGGAGAGGTACGAGCAGTACTTC. The chain employs TRBV5-6 and TRBJ2-5; 9 nucleotides agree with TRBD2. Judging by the DNA end, TRBJ2-7 fits better; the J call may be wrong. Germline V gives CDR1 SGHDT, CDR2 YYEEEE. This CDR3 has 18 residues.

The rearrangement joins TRBV27 to TRBJ2-7; 9 bases line up with TRBD2. Germline V gives CDR1 MNHEY, CDR2 SMNVEV (reference sequence). This CDR3 has 15 amino acids. The V segment lost 5 bases and the J segment 5 bases; nucleotides outside the gene matches: 10. The CDR3 region has the DNA TGTGCCAGCAGTCCCCGGGGGAGCGGGAGGAACGAGCAGTACTTC. It is translated as CASSPRGSGRNEQYF.

The chain is built from TRBV29-1 and TRBJ2-7; D may match TRBD1 or TRBD2 (5 bases each). The CDR3 sequence is 14 residues long. CDR1 and CDR2 (germline): SQVTM, ANQGSEA. With 6 bases removed from V and 7 bases from J, the gap between germline ends came to 22 bases. The CDR3 loop is CSVTDRDGNYEQYF. The CDR3 nucleotides read TGCAGCGTGACAGATCGGGACGGGAACTATGAGCAGTACTTC.

This clone showed up just once. The J gene is TRBJ1-5, the V gene TRBV27; D is undetermined. CDR3 size: 14 residues. Germline CDR1 and CDR2: MNHEY and SMNVEV (reference sequence). Trimming took off 5 bases at V and 3 bases at J, with 11 bases between the two ends. The CDR3 DNA reads TGTGCCAGCAGTATCCTAGGGAACAATCAGCCCCAGCATTTT. Protein product: CASSILGNNQPQHF.

The rearrangement links TRBV27 to TRBJ2-1; 7 positions match TRBD2. The CDR3 covers 16 residues. Losses at the gene ends were 6 bases for V and 4 bases for J; bases not matched to a gene: 12. Looked up from germline, CDR1 is MNHEY and CDR2 is SMNVEV (reference sequence). CDR3 sequence reads: CASRAIWGGGYNEQFF. CDR3 in DNA: TGTGCCAGCAGGGCTATATGGGGGGGAGGATACAATGAGCAGTTCTTC.

The chain uses TRBV11-2 and TRBJ2-7, with 8 bases identical to TRBD1. This CDR3 is built from 15 residues. The V segment lost 3 bases and the J segment 2 bases; nucleotides outside the gene matches: 6. Germline CDR1 and CDR2: SGHAT and FQNNGV. In DNA, the CDR3 is TGTGCCAGCAGCTTCGGGACAGGCGAAACCTACGAGCAGTACTTC. It specifies CASSFGTGETYEQYF. Based on the CDR3 plus reference TRBV11-2 and TRBJ2-7, the full variable domain is EAGVAQSPRYKIIEKRQSVAFWCNPISGHATLYWYQQILGQGPKLLIQFQNNGVVDDSQLPKDRFSAERLKGVDSTLKIQPAKLEDSAVYLCASSFGTGETYEQYFGPGTRLTVT.

The gene calls are TRBV4-3 and TRBJ2-2; tentatively, D is TRBD2 (7 bases). This CDR3 region has 17 residues. Germline CDR1 LGHNA, CDR2 YSLEER. Trimming pared 6 bases from V and 1 base from J, leaving 18 bases between. CDR3 loop: CASRGGQGTWNTGELFF. In DNA, the CDR3 is TGCGCCAGCAGGGGGGGGCAGGGAACATGGAACACCGGGGAGCTGTTTTTT.

A single count supports this clone. The chain's CDR3 is CASSVGGGIADEQYF. Here the CDR3 DNA reads TGTGCCAGCAGCGTAGGTGGGGGGATCGCCGACGAGCAGTACTTC. The chain has TRBV9 and TRBJ2-7; D possibly corresponds to TRBD2 (6 bases). This CDR3 has 15 residues. V lost 0 bases to trimming and J lost 5 bases, with 15 bases between them. Germline V gene data show CDR1 as SGDLS and CDR2 as YYNGEE.

The chain uses TRBV7-9 and TRBJ2-1; tentatively, D is TRBD2 (6 bases). Per the germline V gene, CDR1 is SEHNR and CDR2 is FQNEAQ (reference sequence). V was shortened by 11 bases and J by 5 bases, with 16 bases between the two germline ends. This CDR3 is 13 amino acids long. The CDR3 DNA reads TGTGCCGGGATGACGGGGGTGGACAATGAGCAGTTCTTC. Its translation is CAGMTGVDNEQFF.

The rearrangement links TRBV1 to TRBJ1-5; the table assigns TRBD1, which was not confirmed against the DNA. TRBV1 is flagged as a pseudogene. The CDR3 is 20 residues long. The chain's CDR3 is CTSRSLPGQGPYSSNQPQHF. The CDR3 region has the DNA TGCACCAGCAGATCATTACCGGGACAAGGGCCCTACTCGAGCAATCAGCCCCAGCATTTT.

This chain's CDR3 is CASSLGTGNYEQYF. CDR3 DNA sequence: TGTGCCAGCAGCTTAGGGACAGGAAACTACGAGCAGTACTTC. J is TRBJ2-7 and V is TRBV7-6, with 7 nucleotides matching TRBD1. The CDR3 is 14 residues long. CDR1 and CDR2 (germline): SGHVS, FNYEAQ. Trimming removed 1 base from V and 3 bases from J; junction bases left unmatched: 3.

This clone has a single count. V gene TRBV14 combines with J gene TRBJ1-2, with D possibly TRBD1 on 5 matching bases. This CDR3 is built from 16 residues. Germline CDR1 SGHDN, CDR2 FVKESK. The V end lost 4 bases, the J end lost 7 bases, and 22 bases lay between the germline ends. CDR3 in DNA: TGTGCCAGCAGCCCTGGGACCGCCTGGGGGGATATTGGCTACACCTTC. It yields the protein CASSPGTAWGDIGYTF.

V is TRBV29-1 and J is TRBJ2-1; 7 bases are shared with TRBD2. The CDR3 totals 13 residues. With V trimmed by 5 bases and J by 5 bases, 6 bases remained unmatched. Germline V gene data show CDR1 as SQVTM and CDR2 as ANQGSEA. The CDR3 coding sequence is TGCAGCGTTCCGAGCGGGGCCGACAATGAGCAGTTCTTC. Its translation: CSVPSGADNEQFF.

J is TRBJ1-2 and V is TRBV29-1; 7 bases are shared with TRBD1. CDR1 and CDR2 (germline): SQVTM, ANQGSEA. With 6 bases clipped from V and 4 bases from J, the junction kept 5 bases outside the gene matches. The CDR3 is 12 amino acids. In nucleotides, the CDR3 is TGCAGCGTCGGAGGGGACAGCTATGGCTACACCTTC. This gives the protein CSVGGDSYGYTF.

V is TRBV5-6 and J is TRBJ2-7, with D possibly matching TRBD1 (6 bases). V lost 4 bases and J 2 bases, leaving 22 bases between the germline ends. The CDR3 has 17 amino acids. CDR1 is SGHDT, CDR2 YYEEEE, per germline. In DNA form, the CDR3 reads TGTGCCAGCAGCCCGGGACATATCCTCGCCGCACCCTACGAGCAGTACTTC. Translation: CASSPGHILAAPYEQYF.

About this clone: The same CDR3 can be traced to other DNA sequences in this sample. V usage is TRBV28 and J usage is TRBJ2-7; 7 bases are shared with TRBD2. There are 14 residues in the CDR3. Trimming cost V 1 base and J 3 bases; bases outside gene matches: 3. The germline V gene encodes CDR1 MDHEN and CDR2 SYDVKM. CDR3 region: CASSLLGGSYEQYF. The CDR3, as DNA: TGTGCCAGCAGTTTATTGGGCGGGAGCTACGAGCAGTACTTC.

DNA for the CDR3: TGTGCCAGCAGTACACGGGATGGGGGCTACAATGAGCAGTTCTTC. Protein product: CASSTRDGGYNEQFF. The chain is built from TRBV28 and TRBJ2-1, with D perhaps TRBD1 or TRBD2 (5 bases each). The germline gives CDR1 MDHEN, CDR2 SYDVKM. With 5 bases removed from V and 3 bases from J, the gap between germline ends came to 14 bases. CDR3 length: 15 residues. The whole variable domain, filled in from reference TRBV28 and TRBJ2-1, reads DVKVTQSSRYLVKRTGEKVFLECVQDMDHENMFWYRQDPGLGLRLIYFSYDVKMKEKGDIPEGYSVSREKKERFSLILESASTNQTSMYLCASSTRDGGYNEQFFGPGTRLTVL.

The rearrangement links TRBV28 to TRBJ2-1; weak D call: TRBD2 (5 bases). The CDR3 extends over 17 amino acids. CDR1 MDHEN and CDR2 SYDVKM come from the germline V gene. V lost 3 bases and J lost 0, with 15 bases in between. The CDR3 coding sequence is TGTGCCAGCAGTTTGGAAGCGGCTAAGAGCTCCTACAATGAGCAGTTCTTC. This sequence encodes CASSLEAAKSSYNEQFF.

The V and J genes are TRBV11-2 and TRBJ2-3, with TRBD2 matching over 9 bases. This CDR3 has 15 residues. Looked up from germline, CDR1 is SGHAT and CDR2 is FQNNGV. V lost 4 bases to trimming and J lost 5 bases; unmatched junction nucleotides: 7. CDR3 loop: CASSSSGNGGDTQYF. CDR3 bases: TGTGCCAGCAGCTCTAGCGGGAATGGGGGAGATACGCAGTATTTT. Drawing the rest from reference TRBV11-2 and TRBJ2-3, the complete variable domain is EAGVAQSPRYKIIEKRQSVAFWCNPISGHATLYWYQQILGQGPKLLIQFQNNGVVDDSQLPKDRFSAERLKGVDSTLKIQPAKLEDSAVYLCASSSSGNGGDTQYFGPGTRLTVL.

The chain uses TRBV19 and TRBJ2-7, with D perhaps matching TRBD2 (5 bases). Deletions cut 5 bases from V and 3 bases from J, with 14 bases between. Germline V CDR1 and CDR2: LNHDA, SQIVND (reference sequence). CDR3 length: 14 amino acids. DNA for the CDR3: TGTGCCAGTAGTTCCGGCGGCGCGGGCTACGAGCAGTACTTC. This gives the protein CASSSGGAGYEQYF. Full variable domain (rest looked up from reference TRBV19 and TRBJ2-7): DGGITQSPKYLFRKEGQNVTLSCEQNLNHDAMYWYRQDPGQGLRLIYYSQIVNDFQKGDIAEGYSVSREKKESFPLTVTSAQKNPTAFYLCASSSGGAGYEQYFGPGTRLTVT.

This chain uses TRBV7-9 with TRBJ1-1, with 10 positions matching TRBD1. Germline assignment: CDR1 SEHNR and CDR2 FQNEAQ (reference sequence). CDR3 length equals 19 residues. Trimming took 5 bases from V and 0 from J; bases not matched to a gene: 15. The CDR3, as DNA: TGTGCCAGCAGCCCTCGCCGGGGACAGGGGTTGGGGATGAACACTGAAGCTTTCTTT. This sequence encodes CASSPRRGQGLGMNTEAFF.

This clone has a single count. This chain uses TRBV27 with TRBJ1-2; 9 bases fit TRBD1. Trimming removed 6 bases from V and 4 bases from J; junction bases left unmatched: 15. The CDR3 totals 17 residues. The germline gives CDR1 MNHEY, CDR2 SMNVEV (reference sequence). As DNA, the CDR3 is TGTGCCAGCAGCGCTTCCGGGACAGGGAGAATTGCCTATGGCTACACCTTC. Residues: CASSASGTGRIAYGYTF.

The chain uses TRBV15 and TRBJ2-2; weak D call: TRBD1 (6 bases). V was clipped by 4 bases and J by 6 bases, with 12 bases between them. Germline-derived CDR1 and CDR2 are LNHNV and YYDKDF (reference sequence). The CDR3 is 14 residues long. The CDR3 reads CATSTGQHAGELFF. CDR3 sequence (DNA): TGTGCCACCAGCACTGGACAGCATGCCGGGGAGCTGTTTTTT.

V usage is TRBV5-4 and J usage is TRBJ2-5; D could derive from TRBD1 or TRBD2 (5 bases each). The CDR3 extends over 14 amino acids. Looked up from germline, CDR1 is SGHNT and CDR2 is YYREEE (reference sequence). The V and J ends lost 0 bases and 1 base respectively, with 7 bases between them. CDR3 amino acids: CASSLVGTQETQYF. CDR3 bases: TGTGCCAGCAGCTTGGTGGGGACCCAAGAGACCCAGTACTTC.